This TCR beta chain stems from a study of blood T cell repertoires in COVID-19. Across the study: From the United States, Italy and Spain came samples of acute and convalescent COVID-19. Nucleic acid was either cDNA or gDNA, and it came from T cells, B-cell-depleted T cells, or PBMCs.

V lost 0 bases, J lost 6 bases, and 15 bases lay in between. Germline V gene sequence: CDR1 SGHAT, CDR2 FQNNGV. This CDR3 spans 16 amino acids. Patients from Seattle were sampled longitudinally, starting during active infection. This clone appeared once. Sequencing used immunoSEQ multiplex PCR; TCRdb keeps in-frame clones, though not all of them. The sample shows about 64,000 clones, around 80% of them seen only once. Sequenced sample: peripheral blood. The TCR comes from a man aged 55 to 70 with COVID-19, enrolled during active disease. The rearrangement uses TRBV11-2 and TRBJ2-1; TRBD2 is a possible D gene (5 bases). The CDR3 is CASSLDLSSSGNEQFF. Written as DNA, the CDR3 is TGTGCCAGCAGCTTAGATCTATCTAGCTCGGGCAATGAGCAGTTCTTC.